The next 10 T cell receptor beta chains were all read from a single sample in a study of blood T cell dynamics during melanoma immunotherapy. Time point meaning: pre-treatment baseline. TCRdb's table, derived via immunoSEQ multiplex PCR, lists solely in-frame clones and lacks some. There are about 10,000 clones in the sample; about 91% occur only once, and around 7.2% lies in the top ten. The sequences come from blood, collected from a patient treated with checkpoint blockade. The receptors were gathered from a human donor with melanoma.

V and J are TRBV6-1 and TRBJ2-1, with a tentative D call TRBD1 (5 bases). The CDR3 consists of 14 residues. The germline gives CDR1 MNHNS, CDR2 SASEGT. The V gene lost 6 bases and the J gene lost 1 base, with 10 bases spanning the gap. Written as DNA, the CDR3 is TGTGCCAGCAGCCCTGGACAATCCTACAATGAGCAGTTCTTC. It is translated as CASSPGQSYNEQFF.

The V and J genes are TRBV27 and TRBJ2-6; 8 nucleotides agree with TRBD1. The trim removed 5 bases at V and 4 bases at J, leaving 16 bases unmatched. The CDR3 sequence is 19 residues long. Germline CDR1 is MNHEY and CDR2 is SMNVEV (reference sequence). This chain's CDR3 is CASSPPIRTGLTGANVLTF. CDR3 coding DNA: TGTGCCAGCAGTCCCCCGATCCGGACAGGGTTAACCGGGGCCAACGTCCTGACTTTC.

This clone was seen just once. The chain employs TRBV7-9 and TRBJ1-6; unclear D gene. Germline V gives CDR1 SEHNR, CDR2 FQNEAQ (reference sequence). Deletions cut 2 bases from V and 7 bases from J, with 12 bases between. There are 15 residues in the CDR3. The CDR3 DNA reads as TGTGCCAGCAGCTTATTCGTAACCCCAAATTCACCCCTCCACTTT. It translates to CASSLFVTPNSPLHF. Complete variable domain (other parts from reference TRBV7-9 and TRBJ1-6): DTGVSQNPRHKITKRGQNVTFRCDPISEHNRLYWYRQTLGQGPEFLTYFQNEAQLEKSRLLSDRFSAERPKGSFSTLEIQRTEQGDSAMYLCASSLFVTPNSPLHFGNGTRLTVT.

The chain has TRBV2 and TRBJ2-7; D may match TRBD1 or TRBD2 (6 bases each). Germline CDR1 reads SNHLY; CDR2 reads FYNNEI. V was shortened by 6 bases and J by 0 bases, with 15 bases between the two germline ends. The CDR3 loop spans 15 amino acids. CDR3 sequence: CASRGGNYLSYEQYF. Written as DNA, the CDR3 is TGTGCCAGCAGGGGGGGCAACTACCTCTCCTACGAGCAGTACTTC. The whole variable domain, remainder taken from reference TRBV2 and TRBJ2-7, is EPEVTQTPSHQVTQMGQEVILRCVPISNHLYFYWYRQILGQKVEFLVSFYNNEISEKSEIFDDQFSVERPDGSNFTLKIRSTKLEDSAMYFCASRGGNYLSYEQYFGPGTRLTVT.

This chain uses TRBV27 with TRBJ2-3; the D call may be TRBD1 or TRBD2 (5 bases each). Per the germline V gene, CDR1 is MNHEY and CDR2 is SMNVEV (reference sequence). V was trimmed by 5 bases and J by 2 bases, leaving 11 bases between them. The CDR3 length is 14 residues. The CDR3 here is CASSRPGHTDTQYF. The CDR3 DNA is TGTGCCAGCAGTCGCCCGGGGCACACAGATACGCAGTATTTT.

This chain links TRBV5-6 with TRBJ1-6; TRBD1 agrees at 8 bases. The germline gives CDR1 SGHDT, CDR2 YYEEEE. The CDR3 runs to 16 residues. After removal of 2 bases from V and 6 bases from J, the junction contained 7 bases not matched to a gene. CDR3 nucleotide sequence: TGTGCCAGCAGCTTCCAGACAGGGGAGGGTAATTCACCCCTCCACTTT. Translation gives CASSFQTGEGNSPLHF.

The chain employs TRBV6-4 and TRBJ1-2; no clear D. V shed 4 bases and J shed 1 base, with 10 bases lying between them. The germline V gene encodes CDR1 MRHNA and CDR2 SNTAGT. This CDR3 region has 14 residues. The CDR3 DNA follows: TGTGCCAGCAGTGCCGCCTTCTTTAACTATGGCTACACCTTC. As protein: CASSAAFFNYGYTF.

This clone was detected once. V usage is TRBV9 and J usage is TRBJ2-7; D gene unclear. This CDR3 region has 12 residues. In germline, CDR1 is SGDLS, CDR2 YYNGEE. V was pared by 4 bases and J by 5 bases, with 10 bases between. CDR3 in DNA: TGTGCCAGCAGCCCCAATTCGGACGAGCAGTACTTC. This gives the protein CASSPNSDEQYF.

V gene TRBV10-2 combines with J gene TRBJ2-3, with 7 positions matching TRBD2. J was trimmed by 0 bases and V by 6 bases; bases with no gene match: 6. The germline CDR1 and CDR2 sequences are WSHSY and SAAADI. The CDR3 contains 15 residues. This chain's CDR3 is CASSRGGGSTDTQYF. The CDR3 region has the DNA TGCGCCAGCAGCCGTGGGGGGGGTAGCACAGATACGCAGTATTTT.

The chain joins TRBV4-1 to TRBJ1-5; 10 nucleotides align to TRBD1. The V and J ends lost 1 base and 4 bases, in that order; junction bases with no gene match: 4. The CDR3 is made up of 16 amino acids. CDR1 MGHRA and CDR2 YSYEKL come from the germline V gene. CDR3 sequence (DNA): TGCGCCAGCAGCCAAGGGGACAGGGGACGGAATCAGCCCCAGCATTTT. Its protein is CASSQGDRGRNQPQHF.